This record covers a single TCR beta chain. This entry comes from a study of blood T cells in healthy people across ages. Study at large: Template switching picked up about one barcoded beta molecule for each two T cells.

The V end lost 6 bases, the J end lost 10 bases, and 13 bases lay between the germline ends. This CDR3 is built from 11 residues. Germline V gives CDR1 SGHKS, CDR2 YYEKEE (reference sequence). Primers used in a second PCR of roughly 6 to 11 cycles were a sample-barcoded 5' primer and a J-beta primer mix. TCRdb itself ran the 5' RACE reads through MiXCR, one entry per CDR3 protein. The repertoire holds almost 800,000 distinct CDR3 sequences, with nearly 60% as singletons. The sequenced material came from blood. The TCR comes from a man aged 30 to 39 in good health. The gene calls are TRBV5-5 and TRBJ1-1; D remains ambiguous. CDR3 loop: CASTAGARAFF. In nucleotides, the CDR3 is TGTGCCAGCACAGCGGGAGCCCGAGCTTTCTTT.